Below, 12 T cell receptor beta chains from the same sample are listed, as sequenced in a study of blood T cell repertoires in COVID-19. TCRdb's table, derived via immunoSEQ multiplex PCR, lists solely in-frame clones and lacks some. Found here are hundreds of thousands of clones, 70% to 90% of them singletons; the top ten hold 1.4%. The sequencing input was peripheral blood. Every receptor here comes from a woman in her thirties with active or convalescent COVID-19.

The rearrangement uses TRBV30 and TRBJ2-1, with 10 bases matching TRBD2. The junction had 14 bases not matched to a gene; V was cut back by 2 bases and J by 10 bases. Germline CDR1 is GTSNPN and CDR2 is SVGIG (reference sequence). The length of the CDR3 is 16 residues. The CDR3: CAWSPPSGTSAREQFF. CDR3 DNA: TGTGCCTGGAGTCCCCCCTCAGGGACTAGCGCGCGGGAGCAGTTCTTC.

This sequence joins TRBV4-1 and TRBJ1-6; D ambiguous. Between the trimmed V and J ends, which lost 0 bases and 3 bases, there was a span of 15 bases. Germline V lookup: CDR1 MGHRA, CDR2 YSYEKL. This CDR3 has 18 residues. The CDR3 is CASSQDLRRGDYNSPLHF. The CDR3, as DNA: TGCGCCAGCAGCCAAGATCTCCGCCGCGGAGACTATAATTCACCCCTCCACTTT.

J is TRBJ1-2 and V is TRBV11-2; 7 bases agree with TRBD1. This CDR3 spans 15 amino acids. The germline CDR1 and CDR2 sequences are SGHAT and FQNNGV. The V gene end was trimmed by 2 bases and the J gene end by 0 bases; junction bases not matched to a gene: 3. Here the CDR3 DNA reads TGTGCCAGCAGCTTATCGGACAGGTCTAACTATGGCTACACCTTC. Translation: CASSLSDRSNYGYTF.

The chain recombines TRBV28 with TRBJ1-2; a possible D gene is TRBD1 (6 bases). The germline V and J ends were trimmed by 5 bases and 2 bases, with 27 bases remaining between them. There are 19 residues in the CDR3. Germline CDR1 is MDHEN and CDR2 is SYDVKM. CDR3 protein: CASSTQLTKSDGQNYGYTF. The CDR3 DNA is TGTGCCAGCAGTACCCAGTTGACGAAGTCCGACGGACAGAACTATGGCTACACCTTC.

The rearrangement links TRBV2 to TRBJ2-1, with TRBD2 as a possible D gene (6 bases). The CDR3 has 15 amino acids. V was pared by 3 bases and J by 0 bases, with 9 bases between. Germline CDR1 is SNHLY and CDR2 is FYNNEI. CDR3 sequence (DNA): TGTGCCAGCAGTGAGGGGAGGAGCTCCTACAATGAGCAGTTCTTC. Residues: CASSEGRSSYNEQFF.

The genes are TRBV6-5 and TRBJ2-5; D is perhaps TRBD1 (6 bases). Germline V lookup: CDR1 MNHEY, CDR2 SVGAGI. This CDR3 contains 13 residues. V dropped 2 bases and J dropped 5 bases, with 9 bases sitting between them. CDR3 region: CASSYGGGETQYF. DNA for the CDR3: TGTGCCAGCAGTTACGGGGGCGGGGAGACCCAGTACTTC.

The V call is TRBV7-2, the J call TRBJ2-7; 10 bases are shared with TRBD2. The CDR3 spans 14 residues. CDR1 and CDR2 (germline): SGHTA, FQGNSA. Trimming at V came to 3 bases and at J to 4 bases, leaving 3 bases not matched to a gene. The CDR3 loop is CASSFSSGGYEQYF. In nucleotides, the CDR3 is TGTGCCAGCAGCTTTTCTAGCGGGGGTTACGAGCAGTACTTC.

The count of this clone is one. The chain's CDR3 is CASSDSGRGTEQFF. The CDR3 DNA sequence: TGTGCCAGCAGTGACTCCGGAAGGGGGACTGAGCAGTTCTTC. The rearrangement joins TRBV6-4 to TRBJ2-1; perhaps TRBD1 as D (6 bases). Germline assignment: CDR1 MRHNA and CDR2 SNTAGT. Trimming pared 0 bases from V and 9 bases from J, leaving 12 bases between. The CDR3 has 14 residues.

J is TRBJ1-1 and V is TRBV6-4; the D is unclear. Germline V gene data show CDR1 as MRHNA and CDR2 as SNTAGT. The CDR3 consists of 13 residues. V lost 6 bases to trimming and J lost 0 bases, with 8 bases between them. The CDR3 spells CASSVGLNTEAFF. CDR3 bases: TGTGCCAGCAGCGTGGGCCTGAACACTGAAGCTTTCTTT.

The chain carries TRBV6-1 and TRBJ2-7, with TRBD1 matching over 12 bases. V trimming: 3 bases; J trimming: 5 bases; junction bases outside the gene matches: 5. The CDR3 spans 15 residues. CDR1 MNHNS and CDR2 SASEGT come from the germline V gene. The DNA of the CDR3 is TGTGCCAGCAGTGATCCGGGACAGGGGGCCGACGAGCAGTACTTC. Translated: CASSDPGQGADEQYF.

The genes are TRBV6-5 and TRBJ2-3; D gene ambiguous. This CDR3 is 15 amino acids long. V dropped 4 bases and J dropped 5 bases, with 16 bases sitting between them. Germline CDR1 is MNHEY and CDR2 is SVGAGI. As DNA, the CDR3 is TGTGCCAGCAGTTTGGCCCGAGGCTTGCTAGATACGCAGTATTTT. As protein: CASSLARGLLDTQYF.

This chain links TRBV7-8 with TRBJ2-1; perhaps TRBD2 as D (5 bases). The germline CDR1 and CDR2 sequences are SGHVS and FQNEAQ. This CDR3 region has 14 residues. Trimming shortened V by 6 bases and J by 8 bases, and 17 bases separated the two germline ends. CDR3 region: CASRERGLADEQFF. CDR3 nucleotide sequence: TGTGCCAGCAGGGAAAGAGGACTCGCGGATGAGCAGTTCTTC.